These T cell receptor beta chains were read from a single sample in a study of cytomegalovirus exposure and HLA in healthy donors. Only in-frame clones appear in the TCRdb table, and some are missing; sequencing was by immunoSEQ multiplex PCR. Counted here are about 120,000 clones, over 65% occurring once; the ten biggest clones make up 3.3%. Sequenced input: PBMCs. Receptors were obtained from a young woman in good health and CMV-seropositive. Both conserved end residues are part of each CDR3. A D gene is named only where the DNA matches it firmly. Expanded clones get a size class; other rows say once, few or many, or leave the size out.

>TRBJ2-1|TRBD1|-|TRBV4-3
CASSQEPGQGYNEQFF
TGCGCCAGCAGCCAAGAACCGGGACAGGGCTACAATGAGCAGTTCTTC
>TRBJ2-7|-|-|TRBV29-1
CSVGGGQTYEQYF
TGCAGCGTTGGTGGCGGCCAAACCTACGAGCAGTACTTC
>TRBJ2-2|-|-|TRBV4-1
CASSLLKRTTGELFF
TGCGCCAGCAGCCTTCTAAAACGGACAACCGGGGAGCTGTTTTTT
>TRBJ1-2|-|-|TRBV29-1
CSVDQYYTF
TGCAGCGTTGACCAGTACTACACCTTC
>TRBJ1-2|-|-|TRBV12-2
CASRPWAGIGLSYTF
TGTGCAAGTCGCCCCTGGGCGGGAATTGGGTTGAGCTACACCTTC
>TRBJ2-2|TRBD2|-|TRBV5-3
CARSFVGTSGRMNTGELFF
TGTGCCAGAAGCTTCGTCGGGACTAGCGGGCGTATGAACACCGGGGAGCTGTTTTTT
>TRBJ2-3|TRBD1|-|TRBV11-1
CASSPRTGPEDTQYF
TGTGCCAGCAGCCCGCGGACAGGGCCCGAAGATACGCAGTATTTT
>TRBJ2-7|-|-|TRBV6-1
CASKTQGKYEQYF
TGTGCCAGCAAAACACAGGGAAAGTACGAGCAGTACTTC
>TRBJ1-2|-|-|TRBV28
CASSLKKSGGYTF
TGTGCCAGCAGTTTGAAAAAGAGTGGTGGCTACACCTTC
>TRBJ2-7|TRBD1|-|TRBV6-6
CASSQSGQNYEQYF
TGTGCCAGCAGTCAATCGGGACAGAACTACGAGCAGTACTTC
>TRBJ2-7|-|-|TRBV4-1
CASSPLPGTNFGSYEQYF
TGCGCCAGCAGCCCTCTCCCCGGGACAAACTTCGGGTCCTACGAGCAGTACTTC
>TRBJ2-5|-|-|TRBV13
CASSLSRYQETQYF
TGTGCCAGCAGCTTAAGCAGGTACCAAGAGACCCAGTACTTC
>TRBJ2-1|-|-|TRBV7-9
CASSLIQDEQFF
TGTGCCAGCAGCTTGATACAAGATGAGCAGTTCTTC
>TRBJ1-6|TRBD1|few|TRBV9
CASARQGWIPNSPLHF
TGTGCCAGCGCTCGACAGGGTTGGATCCCCAATTCACCCCTCCACTTT
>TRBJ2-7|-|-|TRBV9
CASLAVSYEQYF
TGTGCCAGCCTGGCCGTTTCGTACGAGCAGTACTTC
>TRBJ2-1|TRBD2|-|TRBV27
CASSLAGGSNEQFF
TGTGCCAGCAGTTTAGCGGGGGGCAGCAATGAGCAGTTCTTC
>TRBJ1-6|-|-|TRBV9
CASSVGDGGPLHF
TGTGCCAGCAGCGTAGGTGACGGGGGACCCCTCCACTTT